The rows below give T cell receptor beta chains drawn from one sample of a study of blood T cell repertoires in COVID-19. Method: immunoSEQ multiplex PCR; TCRdb's copy keeps in-frame clones and lacks some. In the table there are about 190,000 clones, approximately 90% of which are singletons. Source material: peripheral blood. These receptors came from a human donor in a cohort sampled during active COVID-19. Each CDR3 is given with its conserved first and last residue. A clone size is listed for some rows: how often the clone was seen (once, few, many), or a class if it is expanded.

J gene: TRBJ1-2
V gene: TRBV5-6
clone size: .
CDR3 protein: CASSPGDRHTYGYTF

J gene: TRBJ2-3
V gene: TRBV19
clone size: .
CDR3 protein: CASSTYRGGTDTQYF

J gene: TRBJ2-5
V gene: TRBV7-6
clone size: .
CDR3 protein: CASSWGPQETQYF

J gene: TRBJ2-2
V gene: TRBV12-3/TRBV12-4
clone size: .
CDR3 protein: CASSLERTGELFF

J gene: TRBJ2-1
V gene: TRBV7-9
clone size: once
CDR3 protein: CASSLASASLEQFF

J gene: TRBJ2-1
V gene: TRBV5-1
clone size: .
CDR3 protein: CASSLEAGNYNEQFF

J gene: TRBJ2-1
V gene: TRBV7-8
clone size: .
CDR3 protein: CASSLVGSWGPYNEQFF

J gene: TRBJ1-2
V gene: TRBV7-9
clone size: .
CDR3 protein: CASSTWDRAHGYTF

J gene: TRBJ1-1
V gene: TRBV19
clone size: .
CDR3 protein: CASSPRGNTEAFF

J gene: TRBJ1-1
V gene: TRBV5-1
clone size: .
CDR3 protein: CASRDTGVTEAFF

J gene: TRBJ2-7
V gene: TRBV24-1
clone size: .
CDR3 protein: CATSDRSEDEQYF

J gene: TRBJ2-7
V gene: TRBV4-1
clone size: .
CDR3 protein: CASSQADRGRHEQYF

J gene: TRBJ1-1
V gene: TRBV29-1
clone size: few
CDR3 protein: CSGNRGGYTEAFF

J gene: TRBJ1-1
V gene: TRBV5-1
clone size: .
CDR3 protein: CASSYDRGRTEAFF

J gene: TRBJ2-7
V gene: TRBV11-2
clone size: .
CDR3 protein: CASSGPGLAAFYDRQYF

J gene: TRBJ1-2
V gene: TRBV19
clone size: .
CDR3 protein: CASSTGTGRGYTF

J gene: TRBJ1-5
V gene: TRBV27
clone size: .
CDR3 protein: CASSSAGTNQPQHF

J gene: TRBJ1-5
V gene: TRBV19
clone size: once
CDR3 protein: CASRQQTRQPQHF

J gene: TRBJ1-5
V gene: TRBV2
clone size: .
CDR3 protein: CASPSGGQGALGQPQHF

J gene: TRBJ1-5
V gene: TRBV6-2/TRBV6-3
clone size: few
CDR3 protein: CASSRGVPNQPQHF